The 14 T cell receptor beta chains given below trace back to one sample, sequenced in a study of glioma-infiltrating T cells after dendritic cell vaccination. Here immunoSEQ multiplex PCR was the method, and the copy in TCRdb shows in-frame clones only, minus some. Of tens of thousands of clones listed, approximately 80% are singletons. The sequenced sample was blood, obtained before dendritic cell vaccination. The receptor set was obtained from a human donor with glioblastoma.

V gene TRBV5-4 combines with J gene TRBJ1-1; D unresolved. The CDR3 is 12 residues long. Germline-derived CDR1 and CDR2 are SGHNT and YYREEE (reference sequence). Between the trimmed V and J ends, which lost 2 bases and 8 bases, there was a span of 10 bases. CDR3 bases: TGTGCCAGCAGCTTAGAGGGCACCGAAGCTTTCTTT. It is translated as CASSLEGTEAFF. Supplemented by reference TRBV5-4 and TRBJ1-1, the full variable domain reads ETGVTQSPTHLIKTRGQQVTLRCSSQSGHNTVSWYQQALGQGPQFIFQYYREEENGRGNFPPRFSGLQFPNYSSELNVNALELDDSALYLCASSLEGTEAFFGQGTRLTVV.

The rearrangement joins TRBV15 to TRBJ2-1; 14 nucleotides line up with TRBD2. The CDR3 is made up of 17 amino acids. The germline V gene encodes CDR1 LNHNV and CDR2 YYDKDF (reference sequence). Trimming cost V 3 bases and J 9 bases; bases outside gene matches: 10. As DNA, the CDR3 is TGTGCCACCAGCAGTGCAACCGGGACTAGCGGGAGAGGTGAGCAGTTCTTC. It specifies CATSSATGTSGRGEQFF.

This chain joins TRBV5-1 and TRBJ1-1; no reliable D call. V was shortened by 2 bases and J by 1 base, with 12 bases between the two germline ends. The germline V gene has CDR1 SGHRS and CDR2 YFSETQ. The CDR3 sequence is 15 residues long. The CDR3 region is CASSFNTQPNTEAFF. Written as DNA, the CDR3 is TGCGCCAGCAGCTTCAATACACAACCGAACACTGAAGCTTTCTTT.

V is TRBV7-2 and J is TRBJ1-2; 8 bases map to TRBD1. Germline values: CDR1 SGHTA, CDR2 FQGNSA. The CDR3 has 17 amino acids. With V trimmed by 2 bases and J by 3 bases, 11 bases remained unmatched. In nucleotides, the CDR3 is TGTGCCAGCAGCTTAATCCGGATTTTGGACAGGGACTATGGCTACACCTTC. Protein: CASSLIRILDRDYGYTF.

The chain links TRBV6-5 to TRBJ1-2, with a possible D match to TRBD1 (6 bases). This CDR3 region has 14 residues. Trimming took 2 bases from V and 6 from J, leaving 13 bases between them. In germline, CDR1 is MNHEY, CDR2 SVGAGI. The CDR3 sequence: CASSYSRGGDGYTF. CDR3 coding DNA: TGTGCCAGCAGTTACAGCAGGGGAGGGGATGGCTACACCTTC.

V usage is TRBV19 and J usage is TRBJ1-2; D gene unclear. With 1 base removed from V and 0 bases from J, the gap between germline ends came to 9 bases. Germline V gene data show CDR1 as LNHDA and CDR2 as SQIVND (reference sequence). The CDR3 spans 15 residues. The DNA for the CDR3 is TGTGCCAGTAGTATAGGGCCGGAGACTAACTATGGCTACACCTTC. Translation: CASSIGPETNYGYTF. The full variable domain, in which reference TRBV19 and TRBJ1-2 provide the parts outside the CDR3, is DGGITQSPKYLFRKEGQNVTLSCEQNLNHDAMYWYRQDPGQGLRLIYYSQIVNDFQKGDIAEGYSVSREKKESFPLTVTSAQKNPTAFYLCASSIGPETNYGYTFGSGTRLTVV.

This chain links TRBV29-1 with TRBJ2-3; 10 positions match TRBD2. V lost 4 bases to trimming and J lost 5 bases; unmatched junction nucleotides: 6. CDR1 and CDR2 (germline): SQVTM, ANQGSEA. This CDR3 region has 14 residues. This CDR3 is CSVGRGTSVDTQYF. In nucleotides, the CDR3 is TGCAGCGTTGGAAGGGGGACTAGCGTAGATACGCAGTATTTT.

The DNA for the CDR3 is TGTGCCAGCAGCGGGACAGGTGAAGCTTTCTTT. It specifies CASSGTGEAFF. This chain joins TRBV5-6 and TRBJ1-1; 8 bases are shared with TRBD1. This CDR3 is 11 amino acids long. Per germline, CDR1 SGHDT and CDR2 YYEEEE. J lost 7 bases, V lost 4 bases, and 0 bases had no gene match.

The chain recombines TRBV7-9 with TRBJ2-1; maybe TRBD2 (6 bases). The CDR3 is 13 amino acids. Germline-derived CDR1 and CDR2 are SEHNR and FQNEAQ (reference sequence). The germline V and J ends were trimmed by 1 base and 6 bases, with 7 bases remaining between them. The CDR3 reads CASSLGLVNEQFF. The CDR3 coding sequence is TGTGCCAGCAGCTTAGGACTAGTCAATGAGCAGTTCTTC. The entire variable domain, with the rest obtained from reference TRBV7-9 and TRBJ2-1, is as follows: DTGVSQNPRHKITKRGQNVTFRCDPISEHNRLYWYRQTLGQGPEFLTYFQNEAQLEKSRLLSDRFSAERPKGSFSTLEIQRTEQGDSAMYLCASSLGLVNEQFFGPGTRLTVL.

The chain carries TRBV5-4 and TRBJ1-1, with no clear D. Per germline, CDR1 SGHNT and CDR2 YYREEE (reference sequence). With 0 bases removed from V and 5 bases from J, the gap between germline ends came to 14 bases. This CDR3 comprises 15 residues. CDR3 loop: CASSLGGQTGTEAFF. The DNA for the CDR3 is TGTGCCAGCAGCTTGGGCGGCCAAACGGGGACTGAAGCTTTCTTT.

The J gene is TRBJ1-5, the V gene TRBV7-9; unclear D gene. V was pared by 2 bases and J by 0 bases, with 11 bases between. Per the germline V gene, CDR1 is SEHNR and CDR2 is FQNEAQ (reference sequence). CDR3 length: 16 residues. CDR3: CASSLRAGGSNQPQHF. CDR3 sequence (DNA): TGTGCCAGCAGCTTACGCGCGGGTGGTAGCAATCAGCCCCAGCATTTT.

The chain employs TRBV21-1 and TRBJ1-6. TRBV21-1 is marked as a pseudogene. The CDR3 contains 17 residues. The CDR3 nucleotides read TGTGCCAGCAGCAAAGTGGTCAGATCGGAGTATAATTCACCCCTCCACTTT. It encodes CASSKVVRSEYNSPLHF.

A single count supports this clone. The junction and the germline gene differ at one end; a read error may be behind it. The V and J genes are TRBV6-1 and TRBJ1-1, with 9 bases matching TRBD1. Germline CDR1 is MNHNS and CDR2 is SASEGT. The length of the CDR3 is 14 residues. CDR3 amino acids: CAGSTGGPRTEAFF. The CDR3 DNA is TGTGCCGGCAGTACAGGGGGCCCGAGGACTGAAGCTTTCTTT.

This chain connects TRBV11-3 to TRBJ2-2; TRBD2 is a possible D gene (5 bases). Germline-derived CDR1 and CDR2 are SGHNT and YENEEA. Trimming shortened V by 1 base and J by 3 bases, and 12 bases separated the two germline ends. There are 16 residues in the CDR3. Here the CDR3 DNA reads TGTGCCAGCAGCTTAGGGGCGGGCGGACACACCGGGGAGCTGTTTTTT. Its protein product is CASSLGAGGHTGELFF. Full variable domain (outside the CDR3, taken from reference TRBV11-3 and TRBJ2-2): EAGVVQSPRYKIIEKKQPVAFWCNPISGHNTLYWYLQNLGQGPELLIRYENEEAVDDSQLPKDRFSAERLKGVDSTLKIQPAELGDSAVYLCASSLGAGGHTGELFFGEGSRLTVL.